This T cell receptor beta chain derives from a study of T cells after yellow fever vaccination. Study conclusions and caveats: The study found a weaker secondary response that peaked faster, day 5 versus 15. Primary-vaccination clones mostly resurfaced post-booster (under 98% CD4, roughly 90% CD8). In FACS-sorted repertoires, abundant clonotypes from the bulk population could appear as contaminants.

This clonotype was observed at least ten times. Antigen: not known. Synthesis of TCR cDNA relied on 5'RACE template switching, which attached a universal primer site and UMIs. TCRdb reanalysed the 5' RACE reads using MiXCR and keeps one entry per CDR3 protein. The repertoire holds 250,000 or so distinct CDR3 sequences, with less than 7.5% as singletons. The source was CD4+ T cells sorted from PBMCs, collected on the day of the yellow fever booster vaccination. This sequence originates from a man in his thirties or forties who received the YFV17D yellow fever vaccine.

As DNA, the CDR3 is TGCAGCGTCGCAGCTAGCGGGAGAAGATACAATGAGCAGTTCTTC. Translating it yields CSVAASGRRYNEQFF. The V and J genes are TRBV20-1 and TRBJ2-1; TRBD2 aligns across 10 bases. CDR1 DFQATT and CDR2 SNEGSKA come from the germline V gene (reference sequence). CDR3 length equals 15 residues.